The 25 T cell receptor beta chains reported below all come from one sample, sequenced in a study of blood T cell repertoires in COVID-19. The assay was immunoSEQ multiplex PCR, and TCRdb's table has in-frame clones only and misses some. In the table there are 250,000 to 300,000 clones, around nine tenths of which are singletons. The sample comprised PBMCs or T cells enriched from blood (not recorded which). Source of these receptors: a woman in her twenties or thirties who had recovered from COVID-19.

The chain recombines TRBV6-5 with TRBJ2-7; D is unclear. V was shortened by 3 bases and J by 3 bases, with 9 bases between the two germline ends. Per germline, CDR1 MNHEY and CDR2 SVGAGI. The CDR3 runs to 13 residues. CDR3: CASSYLGFYEQYF. In nucleotides, the CDR3 is TGTGCCAGCAGTTATCTCGGGTTCTACGAGCAGTACTTC.

This chain links TRBV18 with TRBJ2-1, with 10 bases fitting TRBD2. The CDR3 is 15 residues long. Germline loops: CDR1 KGHSH, CDR2 LQKENI. The J segment lost 8 bases and the V segment lost 3 bases, leaving 7 bases of the junction unmatched. The CDR3 bases are TGTGCCAGCTCACCCGCTAGCGGGAGTTTCGATGAGCAGTTCTTC. This encodes CASSPASGSFDEQFF.

This clone showed up just once. The rearrangement links TRBV5-1 to TRBJ1-2; 8 bases map to TRBD1. J gave up 3 bases and V 0 bases, and 4 bases lay outside the gene matches. The CDR3 is made up of 15 amino acids. Germline CDR1 SGHRS, CDR2 YFSETQ. CDR3 DNA: TGCGCCAGCAGCTTGGTTCAGGGGGCAGACTATGGCTACACCTTC. It is translated as CASSLVQGADYGYTF.

Comment on this clone: Additional DNA sequences in this sample encode the identical CDR3. The rearrangement links TRBV5-1 to TRBJ1-2; 10 positions match TRBD1. CDR1 is SGHRS and CDR2 is YFSETQ in the germline V gene. This CDR3 comprises 14 residues. The V and J ends lost 1 base and 6 bases, in that order; junction bases with no gene match: 3. The CDR3 loop is CASSLSGQGDGYTF. DNA for the CDR3: TGCGCCAGCAGCTTGTCAGGACAGGGGGATGGCTACACCTTC.

The chain couples TRBV20-1 to TRBJ1-5; possibly TRBD1 for D (5 bases). Germline CDR1 is DFQATT and CDR2 is SNEGSKA (reference sequence). The CDR3 extends over 14 amino acids. The germline V and J ends were trimmed by 3 bases and 2 bases, with 11 bases remaining between them. The CDR3 sequence: CSASDGRGNQPQHF. CDR3 nucleotide sequence: TGCAGTGCTAGTGACGGCAGGGGCAATCAGCCCCAGCATTTT.

V and J are TRBV9 and TRBJ2-2; 9 bases map to TRBD2. V trimming: 3 bases; J trimming: 0 bases; junction bases outside the gene matches: 3. CDR1 is SGDLS, CDR2 YYNGEE, per germline. The CDR3 loop spans 16 amino acids. This chain's CDR3 is CASSELAGTNTGELFF. Written as DNA, the CDR3 is TGTGCCAGCAGCGAGCTAGCGGGGACGAACACCGGGGAGCTGTTTTTT. The variable domain in full, completed from reference TRBV9 and TRBJ2-2, reads DSGVTQTPKHLITATGQRVTLRCSPRSGDLSVYWYQQSLDQGLQFLIQYYNGEERAKGNILERFSAQQFPDLHSELNLSSLELGDSALYFCASSELAGTNTGELFFGEGSRLTVL.

CDR3 nucleotides: TGTGCCTGGAGTGTAGATGCGGGAATCCCCGAGCAGTACTTC. Protein product: CAWSVDAGIPEQYF. The gene calls are TRBV30 and TRBJ2-7; a weak D match, TRBD2 (6 bases). Germline V gene sequence: CDR1 GTSNPN, CDR2 SVGIG (reference sequence). V lost 0 bases, J lost 6 bases, and 15 bases lay in between. This CDR3 contains 14 residues.

This clone came up a few times. The chain uses TRBV9 and TRBJ1-2, with 11 positions matching TRBD1. Per the germline V gene, CDR1 is SGDLS and CDR2 is YYNGEE. The CDR3 extends over 16 amino acids. Trimming took 2 bases from V and 4 from J; bases not matched to a gene: 7. The CDR3 spells CASSVRTGGAGYGYTF. The CDR3 nucleotides read TGTGCCAGCAGCGTCCGGACAGGGGGCGCTGGCTATGGCTACACCTTC.

This sequence joins TRBV9 and TRBJ2-5; 7 bases align to TRBD2. Trimming at V came to 3 bases and at J to 7 bases, leaving 15 bases not matched to a gene. CDR1 SGDLS and CDR2 YYNGEE come from the germline V gene. This CDR3 contains 16 residues. The CDR3 here is CASSAQTSSLEGTQYF. For the CDR3, the DNA is TGTGCCAGCAGCGCCCAGACTAGCAGCCTCGAGGGGACCCAGTACTTC. The full variable domain, its missing parts supplied by reference TRBV9 and TRBJ2-5, is DSGVTQTPKHLITATGQRVTLRCSPRSGDLSVYWYQQSLDQGLQFLIQYYNGEERAKGNILERFSAQQFPDLHSELNLSSLELGDSALYFCASSAQTSSLEGTQYFGPGTRLLVL.

This chain joins TRBV5-4 and TRBJ2-1; a weak D match, TRBD2 (5 bases). CDR1 is SGHNT, CDR2 YYREEE, per germline (reference sequence). Between the trimmed V and J ends, which lost 4 bases and 7 bases, there was a span of 21 bases. CDR3 length: 16 residues. DNA for the CDR3: TGTGCCAGCAGCCCCGGTGGGCGGACTGGAAGAAATGAGCAGTTCTTC. Its protein product is CASSPGGRTGRNEQFF.

V gene TRBV9 combines with J gene TRBJ2-1; 11 bases match TRBD1. This CDR3 has 15 amino acids. Germline CDR1 SGDLS, CDR2 YYNGEE. Trimming took 0 bases from V and 9 from J; bases not matched to a gene: 5. The chain's CDR3 is CASSVVGQGASEQFF. CDR3 sequence (DNA): TGTGCCAGCAGCGTAGTAGGACAGGGGGCTAGTGAGCAGTTCTTC.

The chain uses TRBV20-1 and TRBJ1-1, with D possibly TRBD1 on 5 matching bases. Germline V gene lookup returns CDR1 DFQATT and CDR2 SNEGSKA (reference sequence). This CDR3 comprises 10 residues. V was trimmed by 8 bases and J by 8 bases, leaving 12 bases between them. The chain's CDR3 is CSTAGREAFF. CDR3 nucleotides: TGCAGTACCGCAGGGAGGGAAGCTTTCTTT.

The chain uses TRBV10-1 and TRBJ1-2, with unresolved D. This CDR3 has 12 residues. Trimming removed 3 bases from V and 8 bases from J, with 10 bases in between. CDR1 WNHNN and CDR2 SYGVQD come from the germline V gene (reference sequence). This CDR3 is CASSDPSGGYTF. The CDR3 region has the DNA TGCGCCAGCAGTGACCCCTCGGGAGGCTACACCTTC.

The J gene is TRBJ2-1, the V gene TRBV4-1, with D perhaps matching TRBD1 (6 bases). V gave up 4 bases and J gave up 9 bases, with 13 bases separating them. The length of the CDR3 is 13 residues. In germline, CDR1 is MGHRA, CDR2 YSYEKL. CDR3 region: CASSPLTGREQFF. CDR3 nucleotide sequence: TGCGCCAGCAGCCCCCTGACAGGCCGTGAGCAGTTCTTC.

The CDR3 sequence is CASGDKNTGELFF. The CDR3 DNA is TGTGCCAGCGGGGACAAGAACACCGGGGAGCTGTTTTTT. This chain connects TRBV7-9 to TRBJ2-2; D is perhaps TRBD1 (6 bases). V gave up 8 bases and J gave up 1 base, with 8 bases separating them. CDR3 size: 13 residues. Looked up from germline, CDR1 is SEHNR and CDR2 is FQNEAQ (reference sequence).

The chain couples TRBV5-1 to TRBJ1-1, with TRBD1 matching 10 bases. V was pared by 7 bases and J by 2 bases, with 5 bases of the junction left unmatched. The CDR3 is 14 residues long. Germline values: CDR1 SGHRS, CDR2 YFSETQ. The CDR3 spells CASGQGEVNTEAFF. The CDR3, as DNA: TGCGCCAGCGGACAGGGGGAAGTTAACACTGAAGCTTTCTTT.

The chain uses TRBV15 and TRBJ1-1; 7 nucleotides match TRBD1. Germline CDR1 LNHNV, CDR2 YYDKDF (reference sequence). V gave up 3 bases and J gave up 3 bases; unmatched junction bases: 13. CDR3 size: 17 residues. The CDR3 region is CATSRRLWGQFDTEAFF. In nucleotides, the CDR3 is TGTGCCACCAGCAGGAGACTATGGGGACAGTTTGACACTGAAGCTTTCTTT.

This clone was seen a single time. The chain joins TRBV6-5 to TRBJ2-2; 7 nucleotides align to TRBD1. Germline-derived CDR1 and CDR2 are MNHEY and SVGAGI. The CDR3 is 15 residues long. V dropped 6 bases and J dropped 3; count of bases not matched to a gene: 7. In nucleotides, the CDR3 is TGTGCCAGCAGACTGACAGGGACGGACACCGGGGAGCTGTTTTTT. Translated, it gives CASRLTGTDTGELFF.

The V gene is TRBV28, the J gene TRBJ2-7; 8 bases line up with TRBD2. The V and J ends lost 3 bases and 4 bases, in that order; junction bases with no gene match: 26. The germline V gene has CDR1 MDHEN and CDR2 SYDVKM. The CDR3 extends over 21 amino acids. Written as DNA, the CDR3 is TGTGCCAGCAGTTTTCCCCACCGGAGACGAGACGAACTAGCGGAGCTTTACGAGCAGTACTTC. This translates into CASSFPHRRRDELAELYEQYF.

The gene calls are TRBV18 and TRBJ2-5, with D tentatively TRBD1 (6 bases). The CDR3 is made up of 10 amino acids. Germline V lookup: CDR1 KGHSH, CDR2 LQKENI. The V end lost 8 bases, the J end lost 5 bases, and 6 bases lay between the germline ends. The CDR3 DNA follows: TGTGCCAGCACAGGGGAGACCCAGTACTTC. Amino acids: CASTGETQYF.

The chain joins TRBV19 to TRBJ2-5; 12 nucleotides align to TRBD2. With V trimmed by 4 bases and J by 5 bases, 5 bases remained unmatched. Germline V gene lookup returns CDR1 LNHDA and CDR2 SQIVND (reference sequence). The CDR3 runs to 15 residues. The CDR3 reads CASSRTSGIGETQYF. Here the CDR3 DNA reads TGTGCCAGTAGTAGGACTAGCGGGATAGGCGAGACCCAGTACTTC.

The rearrangement joins TRBV5-4 to TRBJ2-7; D perhaps matches TRBD1 (6 bases). Trimming removed 4 bases from V and 0 bases from J, with 8 bases in between. The germline CDR1 and CDR2 sequences are SGHNT and YYREEE (reference sequence). CDR3 length: 13 amino acids. The CDR3 DNA is TGTGCCAGCAGCCCGGACAGCTCCTACGAGCAGTACTTC. Protein: CASSPDSSYEQYF.

The chain couples TRBV5-6 to TRBJ2-3; D not resolved. Between the trimmed V and J ends, which lost 2 bases and 3 bases, there was a span of 13 bases. Germline V gives CDR1 SGHDT, CDR2 YYEEEE. The length of the CDR3 is 15 residues. The CDR3 DNA sequence: TGTGCCAGCAGCTTCGACGGAGATAATACAGATACGCAGTATTTT. This gives the protein CASSFDGDNTDTQYF. Variable domain in full (rest from reference TRBV5-6 and TRBJ2-3): DAGVTQSPTHLIKTRGQQVTLRCSPKSGHDTVSWYQQALGQGPQFIFQYYEEEERQRGNFPDRFSGHQFPNYSSELNVNALLLGDSALYLCASSFDGDNTDTQYFGPGTRLTVL.

The chain has TRBV6-5 and TRBJ2-5; D call uncertain. Trimming removed 2 bases from V and 3 bases from J, with 10 bases in between. Germline V lookup: CDR1 MNHEY, CDR2 SVGAGI. This CDR3 spans 14 amino acids. The DNA of the CDR3 is TGTGCCAGCAGTTACCAAGACTCAAAAGAGACCCAGTACTTC. This sequence encodes CASSYQDSKETQYF.

V usage is TRBV27 and J usage is TRBJ1-1, with D tentatively TRBD1 (5 bases). Germline V gene lookup returns CDR1 MNHEY and CDR2 SMNVEV (reference sequence). This CDR3 has 11 residues. Trimming cost V 8 bases and J 2 bases, with 6 bases left between them. The CDR3 nucleotides read TGTGCCAGCCAGGGAAACACTGAAGCTTTCTTT. Amino acids: CASQGNTEAFF.